These 25 T cell receptor beta chains share one sample of origin, sequenced in a study of cytotoxic CD8 clonotypes in ibrutinib-treated CLL (dated by TCRdb to the early 2020s). To prepare the library, the immunoSEQ multiplex PCR assay was applied. Imported from immuneACCESS, the table was reduced by TCRdb to in-frame sequences with V and J called. These copies leave out some clones; in studies compared against another copy, an unresolved V gene accounts for under half, and the cause of the remainder is not known. Recorded for this sample are some 150,000 clones; 80% of them occurred a single time. The ten top clones hold 7.5% to 8% of the sample. The specimen comprised PBMCs, sampled after 36 months of ibrutinib treatment. Every receptor here comes from a human donor with chronic lymphocytic leukemia.

The chain couples TRBV7-9 to TRBJ1-1, with a weak D call TRBD1 (6 bases). This CDR3 has 14 amino acids. Germline CDR1 SEHNR, CDR2 FQNEAQ (reference sequence). The ends were cut back, 5 bases at V and 1 base at J, with 11 bases in the middle. The CDR3 is CASSPQGGNTEAFF. The CDR3 bases are TGTGCCAGCAGCCCACAGGGCGGGAACACTGAAGCTTTCTTT. Complete variable domain (other parts from reference TRBV7-9 and TRBJ1-1): DTGVSQNPRHKITKRGQNVTFRCDPISEHNRLYWYRQTLGQGPEFLTYFQNEAQLEKSRLLSDRFSAERPKGSFSTLEIQRTEQGDSAMYLCASSPQGGNTEAFFGQGTRLTVV.

The genes are TRBV7-5 and TRBJ1-4. TRBV7-5 is a listed pseudogene. The CDR3 extends over 10 amino acids. CDR3 sequence (DNA): TGTGCCAGAACAGGGGGGGAACTGTTTTTT. Encoded protein: CARTGGELFF.

This sequence joins TRBV10-2 and TRBJ1-4; no reliable D call. Trimming shortened V by 6 bases and J by 0 bases, and 5 bases separated the two germline ends. CDR1 WSHSY and CDR2 SAAADI come from the germline V gene. The CDR3 has 13 amino acids. The CDR3 bases are TGCGCCAGCAGCCCCACAACTAATGAAAAACTGTTTTTT. Translating gives CASSPTTNEKLFF.

The V and J genes are TRBV15 and TRBJ1-2; D ambiguous. Germline CDR1 is LNHNV and CDR2 is YYDKDF (reference sequence). The CDR3 length is 17 residues. The V and J ends lost 2 bases and 6 bases respectively, with 22 bases between them. CDR3 nucleotide sequence: TGTGCCACCAGCAGACCTGGTTTGCGGCAGTCAAGTGATGGCTACACCTTC. Protein: CATSRPGLRQSSDGYTF.

This chain links TRBV6-5 with TRBJ1-3; D is unresolved. The germline V gene has CDR1 MNHEY and CDR2 SVGAGI. Trimming removed 0 bases from V and 0 bases from J, with 9 bases in between. CDR3 length equals 16 residues. DNA of the CDR3: TGTGCCAGCAGTTACTCGATAGCCAGCTCTGGAAACACCATATATTTT. This sequence encodes CASSYSIASSGNTIYF.

This clone was seen just once. This CDR3 is CASSDRGEALYGYTF. The CDR3 DNA sequence: TGTGCCAGCAGTGACAGGGGGGAGGCCCTCTATGGCTACACCTTC. This chain uses TRBV2 with TRBJ1-2, with 7 bases that match TRBD1. Trimming took 3 bases from V and 4 from J; bases not matched to a gene: 8. Germline V gene data show CDR1 as SNHLY and CDR2 as FYNNEI. The CDR3 extends over 15 amino acids. Supplemented by reference TRBV2 and TRBJ1-2, the full variable domain reads EPEVTQTPSHQVTQMGQEVILRCVPISNHLYFYWYRQILGQKVEFLVSFYNNEISEKSEIFDDQFSVERPDGSNFTLKIRSTKLEDSAMYFCASSDRGEALYGYTFGSGTRLTVV.

This chain uses TRBV19 with TRBJ2-2, with D perhaps TRBD1 or TRBD2 (5 bases each). The V end was cut by 6 bases, the J end by 7 bases, with 24 bases between. This CDR3 is 17 amino acids long. Germline V CDR1 and CDR2: LNHDA, SQIVND (reference sequence). The CDR3 sequence: CASRYEFEAGSVGELFF. Here the CDR3 DNA reads TGTGCCAGTAGATACGAATTCGAGGCAGGGAGCGTCGGGGAGCTGTTTTTT.

This clone has only one observation. The CDR3 DNA sequence: TGTGCCAGCAGCCCGGACCGTGGATGGGTATATGGCTACACCTTC. Residues: CASSPDRGWVYGYTF. The chain couples TRBV14 to TRBJ1-2; D ambiguous. This CDR3 region has 15 residues. Germline-derived CDR1 and CDR2 are SGHDN and FVKESK. Trimming left V 4 bases short and J 5 bases short, with 17 bases between.

The rearrangement links TRBV7-9 to TRBJ2-7; no reliable D call. This CDR3 has 12 residues. The V gene lost 2 bases and the J gene lost 6 bases, with 8 bases spanning the gap. From germline, CDR1 is SEHNR and CDR2 FQNEAQ (reference sequence). The CDR3 is CASSLYATEQYF. CDR3 sequence (DNA): TGTGCCAGCAGCTTATACGCTACCGAGCAGTACTTC.

The V and J genes are TRBV18 and TRBJ1-2, with D uncertain. This CDR3 comprises 14 residues. Germline lookup yields CDR1 KGHSH and CDR2 LQKENI. Trimming stripped 1 base from V and 4 bases from J, with 10 bases between. The CDR3 bases are TGTGCCAGCTCACCACGCAGCTCCGTCTATGGCTACACCTTC. Its translation is CASSPRSSVYGYTF.

The J gene is TRBJ1-2, the V gene TRBV28, with D unresolved. Trimming took 7 bases from V and 5 from J, leaving 20 bases between them. The CDR3 runs to 15 residues. Germline CDR1 and CDR2: MDHEN and SYDVKM. The CDR3 nucleotides read TGTGCCAGCATCCCCAGCCCCCTATTAACTTATGGCTACACCTTC. Translated, it gives CASIPSPLLTYGYTF.

V gene TRBV6-6 combines with J gene TRBJ1-4; D unresolved. V was trimmed by 7 bases and J by 7 bases, leaving 13 bases between them. Germline V CDR1 and CDR2: MNHNY, SVGAGI (reference sequence). The CDR3 is made up of 13 amino acids. The CDR3, as DNA: TGTGCCAGCATCGTCCCTGGCAGTGAAAAACTGTTTTTT. As protein: CASIVPGSEKLFF.

The rearrangement joins TRBV7-7 to TRBJ2-1; D possibly corresponds to TRBD2 (6 bases). The germline CDR1 and CDR2 sequences are SSHAT and FNYEAQ (reference sequence). The CDR3 is 17 amino acids. The ends were cut back, 1 base at V and 0 bases at J, with 13 bases in the middle. CDR3 sequence reads: CASSLGSGRSSYNEQFF. The CDR3 DNA reads TGTGCCAGCAGCTTAGGAAGTGGGAGGAGCTCCTACAATGAGCAGTTCTTC.

V and J are TRBV18 and TRBJ1-1, with D hard to call. Germline V gene data show CDR1 as KGHSH and CDR2 as LQKENI. The CDR3 consists of 18 residues. Trimming left V 3 bases short and J 3 bases short, with 23 bases between. The CDR3: CASSPTGNWPLLDTEAFF. The CDR3 nucleotides are TGTGCCAGCTCACCCACCGGAAATTGGCCACTTCTGGACACTGAAGCTTTCTTT.

CDR3 sequence: CASTLLVWPYEQYF. CDR3 nucleotide sequence: TGTGCCAGCACCCTATTAGTGTGGCCCTACGAGCAGTACTTC. V is TRBV27 and J is TRBJ2-7; D is unclear. The CDR3 loop spans 14 amino acids. From germline, CDR1 is MNHEY and CDR2 SMNVEV (reference sequence). V gave up 7 bases and J gave up 2 bases, with 15 bases separating them.

The chain combines TRBV18 with TRBJ1-2, with D unresolved. The CDR3 runs to 14 residues. Germline V gives CDR1 KGHSH, CDR2 LQKENI. Trimming cost V 1 base and J 13 bases, with 19 bases left between them. Here the CDR3 reads CASSPLVGQSERTF. Written as DNA, the CDR3 is TGTGCCAGCTCACCACTAGTCGGTCAATCGGAACGCACCTTC.

Concerning this clone itself: A read error may produce the germline difference seen at one junction end. The V and J genes are TRBV5-4 and TRBJ1-1; possibly TRBD1 for D (6 bases). Per germline, CDR1 SGHNT and CDR2 YYREEE (reference sequence). The CDR3 sequence is 13 residues long. This CDR3 is CASSSPGQTDAFF. The CDR3 nucleotides read TGTGCCAGCAGCTCACCGGGACAAACTGACGCTTTCTTT.

CDR3 DNA: TGCGCCAGCAGCTTGTCTGTCGGGGGCTCCTACGAGCAGTACTTC. This gives the protein CASSLSVGGSYEQYF. The rearrangement joins TRBV5-1 to TRBJ2-7; possible D gene TRBD2, 6 bases. V lost 1 base and J 0 bases, leaving 11 bases between the germline ends. CDR3 size: 15 residues. Germline lookup yields CDR1 SGHRS and CDR2 YFSETQ.

V and J are TRBV29-1 and TRBJ1-2, with 9 nucleotides matching TRBD1. Germline V gives CDR1 SQVTM, CDR2 ANQGSEA. Germline trimming cut 8 bases from V and 4 bases from J; bases unmatched to any gene: 8. The CDR3 totals 13 residues. CDR3 coding DNA: TGCAGCACGCTGGACAGGGGCGGCTATGGCTACACCTTC. Translation gives CSTLDRGGYGYTF.

This clone was observed once. The rearrangement links TRBV30 to TRBJ2-1, with D possibly being TRBD1 (6 bases). The germline V gene encodes CDR1 GTSNPN and CDR2 SVGIG (reference sequence). The CDR3 length is 11 residues. Trimming removed 0 bases at V and 11 bases at J, with 8 bases between. CDR3 amino acids: CAWSVQGKQFF. Here the CDR3 DNA reads TGTGCCTGGAGTGTTCAGGGGAAGCAGTTCTTC.

This chain connects TRBV27 to TRBJ2-4; 9 nucleotides line up with TRBD2. The germline V gene has CDR1 MNHEY and CDR2 SMNVEV (reference sequence). This CDR3 has 15 residues. J lost 7 bases, V lost 5 bases, and 9 bases had no gene match. DNA for the CDR3: TGTGCCAGCAGTCTCGGGACTAGCATCGGGAACATTCAGTACTTC. It encodes CASSLGTSIGNIQYF.

The chain recombines TRBV2 with TRBJ2-7, with a tentative D call TRBD2 (5 bases). V lost 5 bases, J lost 5 bases, and 16 bases lay in between. Per the germline V gene, CDR1 is SNHLY and CDR2 is FYNNEI. The CDR3 is made up of 14 amino acids. The CDR3 sequence: CASSQSGGIDEQYF. The CDR3 DNA reads as TGTGCCAGCAGTCAAAGCGGTGGGATCGACGAGCAGTACTTC.

The chain joins TRBV9 to TRBJ1-5, with 7 bases identical to TRBD1. J was trimmed by 10 bases and V by 0 bases; bases with no gene match: 1. Germline V gene data show CDR1 as SGDLS and CDR2 as YYNGEE. The CDR3 contains 12 residues. DNA of the CDR3: TGTGCCAGCAGCGTAGACAGGGGTCCCCAGCATTTT. The encoded protein is CASSVDRGPQHF.

The rearrangement uses TRBV7-2 and TRBJ2-5, with TRBD2 identical over 10 bases. This CDR3 is built from 17 residues. Germline assignment: CDR1 SGHTA and CDR2 FQGNSA. With V trimmed by 0 bases and J by 2 bases, 6 bases remained unmatched. Written as DNA, the CDR3 is TGTGCCAGCAGCTTAGCTTTACTAGCGGGGCATCAAGAGACCCAGTACTTC. It codes for CASSLALLAGHQETQYF.

The chain is built from TRBV6-5 and TRBJ1-1; tentative D call: TRBD1 (5 bases). Trimming pared 0 bases from V and 6 bases from J, leaving 11 bases between. This CDR3 contains 14 residues. Germline loops: CDR1 MNHEY, CDR2 SVGAGI. In nucleotides, the CDR3 is TGTGCCAGCAGTTACTCTAGGACACTCTCTGAAGCTTTCTTT. Residues: CASSYSRTLSEAFF.